The table lists the clone carrying this TCR beta chain with a count of one. The data stem from a study of blood T cell repertoires in COVID-19. Overall study context: Samples representing acute and convalescent COVID-19 were sourced from the United States, Italy and Spain. The cDNA or gDNA used as material had been derived from T cells, B-cell-depleted T cells, or PBMCs.

Authors' analysis steps: Reference gene primers were amplified, and this amplification served to estimate nucleated cell counts. The method was immunoSEQ multiplex PCR; TCRdb's version includes in-frame clones alone and lacks a portion of them. That table gives V, J and clone size, and the DNA gave D and trimming. In the table there are fewer than 35,000 clones, about nine tenths of which are singletons. The germline gives CDR1 ENHRY, CDR2 SYGVKD. V lost 8 bases to trimming and J lost 2 bases, with 17 bases between them. This CDR3 contains 15 residues. The sample consisted of peripheral blood. This chain links TRBV10-3 with TRBJ2-3; D is unclear. The TCR comes from a human donor in a cohort sampled during active COVID-19. The donor label of this sample is uncertain. The DNA of the CDR3 is TGTGCCATCTCGGGTTACGGTCTTAACACAGATACGCAGTATTTT. The encoded protein is CAISGYGLNTDTQYF.